What follows describes a single T cell receptor (beta chain). This receptor's antigen is unknown. No base quality values were provided; no much bigger clone lies one nucleotide off. V is cut by 4 bases and J by 4 bases, and the space between the germline ends is 20 bases. The CDR3 contains 16 residues, cysteine and phenylalanine counted. The retained sequence is limited to the CDR3, 48 bases, with the frame set at the first base. The germline V gene provides CDR1 SGHRS and CDR2 YFSETQ. The collaborating institutions used their own protocols to collect whole blood in K2EDTA tubes. Collaborator samples were shipped for TCRbeta analysis as frozen whole blood, isolated PBMCs, or DNA extracted from either sample type. TCRbeta CDR3 regions were amplified from genomic DNA by means of the immunoSEQ Assay, a bias-controlled multiplex PCR. Processing in the source paper ran as follows. Nucleated cell counts per sample were estimated from amplification of reference gene primers within the assay. To quantify the absolute abundance of each unique TCRbeta CDR3 rearrangement, sequence reads were collapsed and filtered. For each sample, productive Simpson clonality was calculated as the square root of Simpson's diversity index over productive rearrangements. The source is immuneACCESS, and TCRdb retained only in-frame sequences with V and J called. Part of the clones is not carried over; for the studies checked, unresolved V genes explain less than half of this, and the remainder is unexplained. That table is the source of V, J and clone size, and D and trimming were worked out from the DNA. The sample contains around 98,000 clones, 82% of them found a single time. The ten largest make up approximately 10% of the sample.

This record comes from a study of blood T cell repertoires in COVID-19 (dated by TCRdb to 2019 to 2021). With regard to the full study: Collaborator samples came from the United States, Italy and Spain and covered acute and convalescent phases of COVID-19. The material from the prospective study consisted of cDNA or gDNA derived from T cells, B-cell-depleted T cells, or PBMCs. Subjects who had been exposed to COVID-19, were actively infected with it, or had recovered from it provided the deeply sampled blood TCRbeta repertoires that made up the dataset. A freely available public database, intended as a resource for researchers studying the immune response to SARS-CoV-2, is where the repertoires were released. The samples were drawn from two sources: the first 160 participants of the ongoing ImmuneRACE study, and 1,200 or so subjects contributed by 6 global collaborators. A de-identified subject ID, COVID-19 status, age in years and sex were almost always included in the sample metadata. Where available, HLA class I and class II types were taken from metadata supplied by the sample provider and were not determined by assay-based typing.

The paper as a whole reports these results and caveats: Clinical and demographic metadata were provided uncurated, with the amount varying by source and participant.

The receptor chain draws on TRBV5-1 and TRBJ2-5; the D segment could be TRBD1, given 5 matching bases. The specimen was peripheral blood. This receptor was taken from a man between 65 and 79 years old with active or convalescent COVID-19. The CDR3 is CASSLGNLWGGETQYF. The DNA sequence reads TGCGCCAGCAGCCTTGGGAACCTATGGGGCGGAGAGACCCAGTACTTC.